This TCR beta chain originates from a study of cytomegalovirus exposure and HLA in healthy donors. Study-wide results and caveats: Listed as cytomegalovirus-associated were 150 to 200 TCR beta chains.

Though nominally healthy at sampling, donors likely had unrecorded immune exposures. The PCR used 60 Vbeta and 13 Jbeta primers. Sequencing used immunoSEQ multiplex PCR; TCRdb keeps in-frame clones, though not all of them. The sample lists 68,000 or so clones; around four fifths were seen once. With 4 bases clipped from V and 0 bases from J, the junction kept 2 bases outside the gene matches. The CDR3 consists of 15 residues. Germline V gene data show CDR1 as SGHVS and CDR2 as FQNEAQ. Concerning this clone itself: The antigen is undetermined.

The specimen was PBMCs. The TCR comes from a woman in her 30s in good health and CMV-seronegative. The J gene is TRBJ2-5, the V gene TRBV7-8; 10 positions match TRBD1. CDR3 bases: TGTGCCAGCAGCTGGGGACAGGGGTACCAAGAGACCCAGTACTTC. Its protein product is CASSWGQGYQETQYF.